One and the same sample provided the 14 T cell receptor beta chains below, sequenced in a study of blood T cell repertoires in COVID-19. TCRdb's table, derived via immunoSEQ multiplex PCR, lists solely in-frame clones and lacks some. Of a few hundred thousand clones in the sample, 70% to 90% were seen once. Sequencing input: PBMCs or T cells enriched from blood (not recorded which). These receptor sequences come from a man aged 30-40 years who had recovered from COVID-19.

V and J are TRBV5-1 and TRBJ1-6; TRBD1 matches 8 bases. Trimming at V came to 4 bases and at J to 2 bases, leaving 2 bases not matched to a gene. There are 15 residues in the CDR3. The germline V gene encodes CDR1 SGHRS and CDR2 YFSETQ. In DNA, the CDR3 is TGCGCCAGCAGCGTACAGGGGGCCTATAATTCACCCCTCCACTTT. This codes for CASSVQGAYNSPLHF.

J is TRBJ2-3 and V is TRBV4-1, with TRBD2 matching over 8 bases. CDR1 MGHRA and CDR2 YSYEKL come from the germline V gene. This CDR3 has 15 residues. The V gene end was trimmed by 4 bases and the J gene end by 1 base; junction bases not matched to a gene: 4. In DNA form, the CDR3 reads TGCGCCAGCAGCCCCCTGCGGGGGGGCACAGATACGCAGTATTTT. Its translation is CASSPLRGGTDTQYF.

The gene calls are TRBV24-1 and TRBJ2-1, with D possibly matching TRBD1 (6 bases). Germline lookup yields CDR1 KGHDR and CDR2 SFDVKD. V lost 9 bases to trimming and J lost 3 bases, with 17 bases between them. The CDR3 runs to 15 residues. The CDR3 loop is CATESGTNYYNEQFF. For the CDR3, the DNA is TGTGCCACCGAGTCCGGGACAAACTACTACAATGAGCAGTTCTTC.

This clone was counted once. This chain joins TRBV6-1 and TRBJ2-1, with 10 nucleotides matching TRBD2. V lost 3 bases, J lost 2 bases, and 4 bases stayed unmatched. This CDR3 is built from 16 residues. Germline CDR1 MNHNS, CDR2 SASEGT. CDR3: CASSELAGVTYNEQFF. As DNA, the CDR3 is TGTGCCAGCAGTGAGCTAGCGGGGGTTACCTACAATGAGCAGTTCTTC.

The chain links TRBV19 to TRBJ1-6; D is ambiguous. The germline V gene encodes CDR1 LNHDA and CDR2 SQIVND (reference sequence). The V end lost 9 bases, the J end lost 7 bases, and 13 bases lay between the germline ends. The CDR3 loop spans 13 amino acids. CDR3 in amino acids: CASSPTANSPLHF. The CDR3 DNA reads TGTGCCAGCTCCCCTACAGCAAATTCACCCCTCCACTTT.

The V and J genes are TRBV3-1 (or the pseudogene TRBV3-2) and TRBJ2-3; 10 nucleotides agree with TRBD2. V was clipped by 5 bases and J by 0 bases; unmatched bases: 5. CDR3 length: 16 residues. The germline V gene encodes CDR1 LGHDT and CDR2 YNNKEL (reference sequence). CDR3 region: CASSSLAGASTDTQYF. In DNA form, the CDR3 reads TGTGCCAGCAGCTCCCTAGCGGGGGCCAGCACAGATACGCAGTATTTT.

The CDR3 region is CASSGRGYFDYGYTF. The DNA of the CDR3 is TGTGCCAGCAGCGGACGAGGGTATTTCGACTATGGCTACACCTTC. This sequence joins TRBV7-8 and TRBJ1-2; D not certain. The germline V gene encodes CDR1 SGHVS and CDR2 FQNEAQ. Trimming took off 5 bases at V and 3 bases at J, with 16 bases between the two ends. The CDR3 contains 15 residues.

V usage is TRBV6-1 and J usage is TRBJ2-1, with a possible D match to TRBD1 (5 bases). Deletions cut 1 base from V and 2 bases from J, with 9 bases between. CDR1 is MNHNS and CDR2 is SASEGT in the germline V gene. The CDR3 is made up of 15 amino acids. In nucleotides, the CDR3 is TGTGCCAGCAGTGAAGGGCAGGGTCCCTACAATGAGCAGTTCTTC. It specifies CASSEGQGPYNEQFF.

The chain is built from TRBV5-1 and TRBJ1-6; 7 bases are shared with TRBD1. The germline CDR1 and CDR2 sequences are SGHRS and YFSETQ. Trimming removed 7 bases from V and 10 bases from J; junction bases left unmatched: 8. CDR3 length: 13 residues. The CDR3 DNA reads TGCGCCAGCCAAGACAGGGCGGACTCACCCCTCCACTTT. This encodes CASQDRADSPLHF. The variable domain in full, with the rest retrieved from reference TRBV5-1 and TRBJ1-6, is KAGVTQTPRYLIKTRGQQVTLSCSPISGHRSVSWYQQTPGQGLQFLFEYFSETQRNKGNFPGRFSGRQFSNSRSEMNVSTLELGDSALYLCASQDRADSPLHFGNGTRLTVT.

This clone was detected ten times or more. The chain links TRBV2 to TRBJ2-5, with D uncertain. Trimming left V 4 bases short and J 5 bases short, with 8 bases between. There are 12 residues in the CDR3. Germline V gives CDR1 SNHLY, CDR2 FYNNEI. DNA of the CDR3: TGTGCCAGCAGTGTGTTGGAGGAGACCCAGTACTTC. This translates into CASSVLEETQYF.

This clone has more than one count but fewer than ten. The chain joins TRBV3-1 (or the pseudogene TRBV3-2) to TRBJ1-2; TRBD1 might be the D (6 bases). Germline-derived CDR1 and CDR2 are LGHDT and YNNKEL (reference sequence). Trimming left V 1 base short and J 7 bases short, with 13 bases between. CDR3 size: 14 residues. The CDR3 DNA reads TGTGCCAGCAGCCAAGGAGGGGGGGGCACTGGCTACACCTTC. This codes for CASSQGGGGTGYTF.

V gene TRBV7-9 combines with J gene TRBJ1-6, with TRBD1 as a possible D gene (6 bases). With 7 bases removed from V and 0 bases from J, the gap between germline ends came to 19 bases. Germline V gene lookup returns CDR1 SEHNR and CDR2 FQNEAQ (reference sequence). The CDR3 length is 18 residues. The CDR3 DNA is TGTGCCAGCACCGCACAGGGTACGGGGGGCTCCTATAATTCACCCCTCCACTTT. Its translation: CASTAQGTGGSYNSPLHF.

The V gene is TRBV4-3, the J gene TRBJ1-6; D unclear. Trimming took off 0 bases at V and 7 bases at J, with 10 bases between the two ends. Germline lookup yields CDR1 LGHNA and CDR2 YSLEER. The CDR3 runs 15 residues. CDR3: CASSQDGLRNSPLHF. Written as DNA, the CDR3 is TGCGCCAGCAGCCAAGATGGACTACGGAATTCACCCCTCCACTTT.

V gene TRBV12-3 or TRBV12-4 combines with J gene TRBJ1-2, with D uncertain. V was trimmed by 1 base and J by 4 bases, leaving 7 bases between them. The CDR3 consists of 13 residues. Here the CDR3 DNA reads TGTGCCAGCAGTTTAGGGGCCCCCTATGGCTACACCTTC. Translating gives CASSLGAPYGYTF.